This T cell receptor beta chain originates from a study of graft-versus-host responses after intestinal transplantation. Study-level background: Multivisceral, liver-intestinal, or isolated intestinal transplants were performed in recipients. The recipients all started with anti-thymocyte globulin induction and then took tacrolimus and steroids for 3 to 4 years. Study-wide results and limits: Recipient marrow contained GvH clones, some of which appeared first in ileum or blood.

The ends were cut back, 4 bases at V and 5 bases at J, with 18 bases in the middle. Germline lookup yields CDR1 SGHRS and CDR2 YFSETQ. CDR3 length: 16 residues. Method: immunoSEQ multiplex PCR; TCRdb's copy keeps in-frame clones and lacks some. The table shows some 130,000 clones, with approximately 96% occurring only once. Remarks on this clone: The antigen is undetermined.

The chain uses TRBV5-1 and TRBJ1-4; no clear D gene. The TCR was taken from a human donor who received an intestinal transplant. The sample in question was unstimulated CD8+ T cells sorted from spleen or lymph node cells, obtained before intestinal transplant. Written as DNA, the CDR3 is TGCGCCAGCAGCCCCAGAAATGGGCGGATAAATGAAAAACTGTTTTTT. Translation: CASSPRNGRINEKLFF.